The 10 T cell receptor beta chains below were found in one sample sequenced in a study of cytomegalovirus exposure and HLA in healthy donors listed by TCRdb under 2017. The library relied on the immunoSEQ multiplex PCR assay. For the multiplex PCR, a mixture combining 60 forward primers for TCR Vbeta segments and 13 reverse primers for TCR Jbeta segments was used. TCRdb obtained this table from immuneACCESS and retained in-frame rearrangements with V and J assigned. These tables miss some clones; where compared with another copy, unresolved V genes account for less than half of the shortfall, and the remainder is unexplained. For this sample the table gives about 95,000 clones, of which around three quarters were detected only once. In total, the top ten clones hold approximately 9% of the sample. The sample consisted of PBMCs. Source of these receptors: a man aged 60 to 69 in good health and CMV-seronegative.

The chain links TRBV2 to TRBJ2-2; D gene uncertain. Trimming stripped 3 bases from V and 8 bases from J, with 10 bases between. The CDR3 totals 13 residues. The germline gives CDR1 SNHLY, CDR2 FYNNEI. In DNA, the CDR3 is TGTGCCAGCAGTGACCTCCAGGCTGGGGAGCTGTTTTTT. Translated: CASSDLQAGELFF.

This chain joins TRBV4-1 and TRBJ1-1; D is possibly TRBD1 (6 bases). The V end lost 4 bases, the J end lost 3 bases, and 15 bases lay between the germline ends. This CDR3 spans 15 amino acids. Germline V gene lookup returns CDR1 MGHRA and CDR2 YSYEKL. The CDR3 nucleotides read TGCGCCAGCAGCCGCCAGGGGCAGAAGGACACTGAAGCTTTCTTT. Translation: CASSRQGQKDTEAFF.

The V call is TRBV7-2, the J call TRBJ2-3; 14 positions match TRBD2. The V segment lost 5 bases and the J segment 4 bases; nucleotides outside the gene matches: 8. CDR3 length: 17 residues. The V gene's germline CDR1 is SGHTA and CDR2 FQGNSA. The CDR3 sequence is CASSRYGTSGSADTQYF. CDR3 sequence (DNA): TGTGCCAGCAGCAGATACGGGACTAGCGGGAGCGCAGATACGCAGTATTTT.

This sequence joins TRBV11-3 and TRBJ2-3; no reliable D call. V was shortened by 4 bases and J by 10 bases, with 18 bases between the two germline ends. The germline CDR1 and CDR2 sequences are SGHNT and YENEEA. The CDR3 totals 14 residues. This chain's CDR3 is CASSSPRSPDAQYF. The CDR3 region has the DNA TGTGCCAGCAGCTCACCGAGGTCGCCGGATGCGCAGTATTTT. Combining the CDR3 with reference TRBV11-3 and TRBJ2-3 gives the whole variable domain EAGVVQSPRYKIIEKKQPVAFWCNPISGHNTLYWYLQNLGQGPELLIRYENEEAVDDSQLPKDRFSAERLKGVDSTLKIQPAELGDSAVYLCASSSPRSPDAQYFGPGTRLTVL.

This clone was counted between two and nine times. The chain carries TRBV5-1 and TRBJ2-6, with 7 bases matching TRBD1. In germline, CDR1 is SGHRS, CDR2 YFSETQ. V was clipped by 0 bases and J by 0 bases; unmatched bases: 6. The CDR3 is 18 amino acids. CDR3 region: CASSLGGTDYSGANVLTF. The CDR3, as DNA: TGCGCCAGCAGCTTGGGTGGGACAGATTACTCTGGGGCCAACGTCCTGACTTTC. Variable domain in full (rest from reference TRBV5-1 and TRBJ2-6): KAGVTQTPRYLIKTRGQQVTLSCSPISGHRSVSWYQQTPGQGLQFLFEYFSETQRNKGNFPGRFSGRQFSNSRSEMNVSTLELGDSALYLCASSLGGTDYSGANVLTFGAGSRLTVL.

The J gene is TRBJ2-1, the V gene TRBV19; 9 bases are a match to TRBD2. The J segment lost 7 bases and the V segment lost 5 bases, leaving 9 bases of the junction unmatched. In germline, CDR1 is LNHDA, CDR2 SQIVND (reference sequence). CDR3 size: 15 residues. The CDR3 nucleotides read TGTGCCAGTAGTGTTAGCGGGAGTAGTAGAAATGAGCAGTTCTTC. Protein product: CASSVSGSSRNEQFF.

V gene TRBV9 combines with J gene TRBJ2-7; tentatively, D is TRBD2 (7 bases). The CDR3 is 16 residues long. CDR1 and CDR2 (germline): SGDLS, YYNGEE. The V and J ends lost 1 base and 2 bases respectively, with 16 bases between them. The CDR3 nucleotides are TGTGCCAGCAGCGTAAAGGGGGGAGGGAAACCCTACGAGCAGTACTTC. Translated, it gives CASSVKGGGKPYEQYF.

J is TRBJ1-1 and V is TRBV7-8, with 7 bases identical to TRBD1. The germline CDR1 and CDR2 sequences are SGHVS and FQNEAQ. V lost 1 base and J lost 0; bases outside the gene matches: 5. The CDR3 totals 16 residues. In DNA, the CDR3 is TGTGCCAGCAGCTTAGTACAGGGGTGGATGAACACTGAAGCTTTCTTT. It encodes CASSLVQGWMNTEAFF.

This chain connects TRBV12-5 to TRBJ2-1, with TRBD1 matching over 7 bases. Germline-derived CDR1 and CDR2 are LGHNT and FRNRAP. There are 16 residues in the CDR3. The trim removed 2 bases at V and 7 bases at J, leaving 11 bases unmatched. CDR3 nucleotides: TGTGCTAGTGGTTTGACCCAGTCCAAGACAGGGAATGAGCAGTTCTTC. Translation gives CASGLTQSKTGNEQFF. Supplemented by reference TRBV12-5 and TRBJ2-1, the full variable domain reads DARVTQTPRHKVTEMGQEVTMRCQPILGHNTVFWYRQTMMQGLELLAYFRNRAPLDDSGMPKDRFSAEMPDATLATLKIQPSEPRDSAVYFCASGLTQSKTGNEQFFGPGTRLTVL.

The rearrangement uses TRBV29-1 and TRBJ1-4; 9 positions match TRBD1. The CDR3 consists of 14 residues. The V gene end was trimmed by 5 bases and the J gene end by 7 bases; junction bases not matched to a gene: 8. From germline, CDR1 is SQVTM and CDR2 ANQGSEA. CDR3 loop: CSVSRTGDSEKLFF. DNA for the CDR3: TGCAGCGTTAGTCGGACAGGGGATAGTGAAAAACTGTTTTTT.